The 8 T cell receptor beta chains in this list originate from one sample, sequenced in a study of blood T cell repertoires in COVID-19. Sequenced by immunoSEQ multiplex PCR; TCRdb stores in-frame clones only, minus some. The sample contains around 450,000 clones, about 90% of which appear only once. The sequenced material came from PBMCs or T cells enriched from blood (not recorded which). The origin of the receptors is a woman aged 18-29 years who had recovered from COVID-19.

The gene calls are TRBV30 and TRBJ1-2; TRBD1 matches at 12 bases. From germline, CDR1 is GTSNPN and CDR2 SVGIG (reference sequence). Trimming cost V 0 bases and J 0 bases; bases outside gene matches: 2. The CDR3 extends over 16 amino acids. The CDR3 reads CAWSVRDRGPNYGYTF. CDR3 nucleotide sequence: TGTGCCTGGAGTGTAAGGGACAGGGGGCCTAACTATGGCTACACCTTC.

V and J are TRBV5-4 and TRBJ1-5; 8 bases agree with TRBD1. V gave up 4 bases and J gave up 2 bases; unmatched junction bases: 5. This CDR3 contains 15 residues. CDR1 SGHNT and CDR2 YYREEE come from the germline V gene (reference sequence). The CDR3 loop reads CASSVQGAGNQPQHF. The CDR3 DNA reads as TGTGCCAGCAGCGTCCAGGGGGCGGGCAATCAGCCCCAGCATTTT.

In its sample, this clone was seen once. This chain connects TRBV12-5 to TRBJ2-5, with 13 positions matching TRBD2. The CDR3 length is 15 residues. Germline lookup yields CDR1 LGHNT and CDR2 FRNRAP. V was pared by 3 bases and J by 9 bases, with 7 bases of the junction left unmatched. CDR3 bases: TGTGCTAGTGGTTTAGAGACTAGCGGGGGGAAGGCCCAGTACTTC. Translated: CASGLETSGGKAQYF.

The genes are TRBV14 and TRBJ1-1; 7 bases align to TRBD1. Germline V gene sequence: CDR1 SGHDN, CDR2 FVKESK. The trim removed 6 bases at V and 0 bases at J, leaving 4 bases unmatched. The CDR3 consists of 14 residues. The CDR3 protein is CASSYGQVNTEAFF. In nucleotides, the CDR3 is TGTGCCAGCAGTTATGGACAGGTGAACACTGAAGCTTTCTTT.

In this sample, this clone turned up once. The chain carries TRBV27 and TRBJ1-2, with 9 bases aligning to TRBD1. CDR1 MNHEY and CDR2 SMNVEV come from the germline V gene (reference sequence). The J segment lost 6 bases and the V segment lost 0 bases, leaving 5 bases of the junction unmatched. The CDR3 is 15 amino acids. The CDR3, as DNA: TGTGCCAGCAGTTTATCAAGGACAGGGGTGGATGGCTACACCTTC. It codes for CASSLSRTGVDGYTF.

The chain is built from TRBV6-5 and TRBJ1-1; 8 bases agree with TRBD1. V lost 0 bases and J lost 4; bases outside the gene matches: 4. Germline CDR1 and CDR2: MNHEY and SVGAGI. The CDR3 has 15 amino acids. This CDR3 reads CASSYSRGRITEAFF. In nucleotides, the CDR3 is TGTGCCAGCAGTTACTCCAGGGGGCGAATCACTGAAGCTTTCTTT.

On this clone itself: Different DNA sequences within this sample yield the same CDR3. The CDR3 DNA reads as TGTGCCAGCAGTTTGGGAGGGGACGGCTACACCTTC. Encoded protein: CASSLGGDGYTF. The chain combines TRBV28 with TRBJ1-2; maybe TRBD1 (5 bases). V was clipped by 3 bases and J by 8 bases, with 10 bases between them. Germline CDR1 is MDHEN and CDR2 is SYDVKM. This CDR3 region has 12 residues.

A word on this clone: The sample contains more than one DNA sequence encoding this CDR3. The chain is built from TRBV28 and TRBJ1-1, with D uncertain. Per germline, CDR1 MDHEN and CDR2 SYDVKM. The germline V and J ends were trimmed by 1 base and 4 bases, with 4 bases remaining between them. CDR3 size: 12 residues. In DNA, the CDR3 is TGTGCCAGCAGTTTATTCCGCACTGAAGCTTTCTTT. Its protein is CASSLFRTEAFF.